This T cell receptor beta chain appears in the sequencing data of a study of T cells in Graves' hyperthyroidism and ophthalmopathy. With 6 bases clipped from V and 3 bases from J, the junction kept 17 bases outside the gene matches. CDR1 is DFQATT, CDR2 SNEGSKA, per germline (reference sequence). This CDR3 spans 16 amino acids. The investigators amplified TCR beta CDR3 regions from RNA transcripts. With the HTBI primer set, the TCR CDR3 went through a first round of RT-PCR. TCRdb re-called the multiplex PCR reads with MiXCR, one entry per CDR3 protein. Found here are roughly 500,000 distinct CDR3 sequences, around a fifth of them singletons; the top ten hold around 50%. As concerns this clonotype: Its cognate antigen is unknown.

Ophthalmopathy patients all had a Clinical Activity Score of at least 3, a NOSPECS grade of at least 4 and disease under 3 months old. Study-level findings and limits: Researchers report that a 13 V-J model separated ophthalmopathy from stable hyperthyroidism.

This sequence originates from a woman between 65 and 79 years old with Graves' ophthalmopathy. Source material: blood. V usage is TRBV20-1 and J usage is TRBJ2-7; TRBD2 aligns across 7 bases. As DNA, the CDR3 is TGCAGTGCCGGGGCGGGAGCGCGGACAATGTTCTACGAGCAGTACTTC. Amino acids: CSAGAGARTMFYEQYF.